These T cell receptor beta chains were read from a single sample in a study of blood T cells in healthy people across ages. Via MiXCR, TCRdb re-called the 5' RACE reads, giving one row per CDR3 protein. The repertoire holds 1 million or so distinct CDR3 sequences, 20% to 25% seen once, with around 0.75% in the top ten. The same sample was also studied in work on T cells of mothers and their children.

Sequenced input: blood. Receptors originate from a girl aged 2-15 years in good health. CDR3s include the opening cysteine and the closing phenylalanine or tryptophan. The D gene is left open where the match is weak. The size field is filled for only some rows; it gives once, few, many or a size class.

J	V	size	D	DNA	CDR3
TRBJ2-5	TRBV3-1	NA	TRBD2	TGTGCCAGCAGCCCCGAGGGGACTACCCCCCAGGAGACCCAGTACTTT	CASSPEGTTPQETQYF
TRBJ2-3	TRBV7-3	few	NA	TGTGCCAGCAGCCCCTCCGCAGGGACCCCAGATACGCAGTATTTT	CASSPSAGTPDTQYF
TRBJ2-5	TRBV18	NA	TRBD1	TGTGCCAGCTCACGTTCGAAGACAGGGACAGAGACCCAGTACTTC	CASSRSKTGTETQYF
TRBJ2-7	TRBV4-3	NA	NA	TGCGCCAGCAGGCAAGAGAGAGGGGGGCATTACGAGCGGTACTTC	CASRQERGGHYERYF
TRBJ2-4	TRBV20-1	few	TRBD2	TGCAGTGCAGCGACATTGGGAGGGACTAGGCCAAACATTCAGTACTTC	CSAATLGGTRPNIQYF
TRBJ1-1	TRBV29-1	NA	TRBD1	TGCAGCGTACGACAGGGCATGAACACTGAAGCTTTCTTT	CSVRQGMNTEAFF
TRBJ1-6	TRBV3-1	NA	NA	TGTGCCAGCAGCCAAACACCCGTAGATGTACCCCTCCACTTT	CASSQTPVDVPLHF
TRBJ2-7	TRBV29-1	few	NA	TGCAGCGTTGAACCGTCAGGAAACTCCTACGAGCAGTACTTC	CSVEPSGNSYEQYF
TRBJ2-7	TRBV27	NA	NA	TGTGCCAGCAGGTTCGGGGGTACTATCAGCTACGAGCAGTACTTC	CASRFGGTISYEQYF
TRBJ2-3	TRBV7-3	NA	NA	TGTGCCAGCAGCCCATCTGACTACACAGATACGCAGTATTTT	CASSPSDYTDTQYF
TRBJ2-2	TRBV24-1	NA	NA	NA	CATSDLGMGQLFYTGELFF
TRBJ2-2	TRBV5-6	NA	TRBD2	TGTGCCAGCAGCCAGATGGGGAGGGCGCGTGTCGGGGAGCTGTTTTTT	CASSQMGRARVGELFF
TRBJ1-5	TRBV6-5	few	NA	TGTGCCAGCGGGATCAACTCGCAGCCCCAGCATTTT	CASGINSQPQHF
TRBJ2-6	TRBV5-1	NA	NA	TGCGCCAGCCATTCTGGGGCCAACGTCCTGACTTTC	CASHSGANVLTF
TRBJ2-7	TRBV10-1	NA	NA	TGCGCCAGCAAGTGGTGCGAGCAGTACTTC	CASKWCEQYF
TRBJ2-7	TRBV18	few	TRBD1	TGTGCCAGCTCACCAGGACAGGGCGAGCAGTACTTC	CASSPGQGEQYF
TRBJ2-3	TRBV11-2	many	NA	TGTGCCAGCAGCTTAGTAAGGGCAGATACGCAGTATTTT	CASSLVRADTQYF
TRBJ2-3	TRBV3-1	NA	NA	TGTGCCAGCAGCCCCCCCTCTGATATGGATACGCAGTATTTT	CASSPPSDMDTQYF
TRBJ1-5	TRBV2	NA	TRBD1	TGTGCCAGCAGGCCAGGGACAGTAGATCAGCCCCAGCATTTT	CASRPGTVDQPQHF
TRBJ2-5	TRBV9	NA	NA	TGCGCCAGCAGCGTACAAGGCAGGGGAGAAGAGACCCAGTACTTC	CASSVQGRGEETQYF
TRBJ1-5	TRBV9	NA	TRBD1	TGTGCCAGCAGCGTAGCGGGACAGGGCAATCAGCCCCAGCATTTT	CASSVAGQGNQPQHF
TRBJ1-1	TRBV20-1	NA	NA	TGCAGTGCTAGTGGGGCGGCTGAAGCTTTCTTT	CSASGAAEAFF
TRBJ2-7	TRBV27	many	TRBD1	TGTGCCAGCAGTTCGACGGGACAGGGTTACGAGCAGTACTTC	CASSSTGQGYEQYF
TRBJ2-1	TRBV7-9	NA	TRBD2	TGTGCCAGCAGCTTAGGGTCGCGGGGGGCCGACAATGAGCAGTTCTTC	CASSLGSRGADNEQFF
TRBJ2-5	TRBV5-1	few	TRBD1	TGCGCCAGCACCCCCGAAGACAGGGCCCCCTCGAAGCAGTACTTC	CASTPEDRAPSKQYF
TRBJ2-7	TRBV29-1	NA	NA	TGCAGCGTTGTCGGACTGGGGGACGAGCAGTACTTC	CSVVGLGDEQYF
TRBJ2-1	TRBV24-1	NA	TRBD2	TGTGCCACCAGTGACCCCTTTCTAGCGGGACCCTCCTACAATGAGCAGTTCTTC	CATSDPFLAGPSYNEQFF
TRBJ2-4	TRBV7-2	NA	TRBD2	TGTGCCAGCAGCTTAGAACTAGCGGGTGAAAACATTCAGTACTTC	CASSLELAGENIQYF
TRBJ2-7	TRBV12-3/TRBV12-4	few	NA	TGTGCCAGCAGTTTAGCCTCCCAGGGTTTGTACGAGCAGTACTTC	CASSLASQGLYEQYF
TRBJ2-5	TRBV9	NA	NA	TGTGCCAGCGGCTTAGGGTGGGAGGAGACCCAGTACTTC	CASGLGWEETQYF
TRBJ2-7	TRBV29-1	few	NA	TGCAGCGTTGAGGGTGGTCCCGAGCAGTACTTC	CSVEGGPEQYF
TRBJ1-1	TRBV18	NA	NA	TGTGCCAGCTCACCACCAAGTGGAACGGGTGAAGCTTTCTTT	CASSPPSGTGEAFF
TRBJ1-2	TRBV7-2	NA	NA	TGTGCCAGCAGCTTAAATCGGTTCAATGGCTACACCTTC	CASSLNRFNGYTF
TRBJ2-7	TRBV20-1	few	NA	TGCAGTGCTAGTGTAGGCCCTTACGAGCAGTACTTC	CSASVGPYEQYF
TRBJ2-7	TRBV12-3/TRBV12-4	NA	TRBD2	TGTGCCAGCAGTTTACGCGGGAGGCTAGAATTCGACGAGCAGTACTTC	CASSLRGRLEFDEQYF
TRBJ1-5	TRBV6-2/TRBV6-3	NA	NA	TGTGCCAGCAGGACGCAGGGGTCCCAGCCCCAGCATTTT	CASRTQGSQPQHF
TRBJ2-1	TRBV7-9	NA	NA	TGTGCCAGCAGCCCTAATCCTGACAGCCTCAATGAGCAGTTCTTC	CASSPNPDSLNEQFF
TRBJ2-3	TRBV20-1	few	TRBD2	TGCAGTGCCGACATAGCGGGAGGAAGAGATACGCAGTATTTT	CSADIAGGRDTQYF
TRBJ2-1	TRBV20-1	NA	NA	TGCAGTGCTCAAAAGACCCACAGGGGGGGCTACAATGAGCAGTTCTTC	CSAQKTHRGGYNEQFF
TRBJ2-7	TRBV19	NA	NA	TGTGCCAGTAGTATCCGGGCACACTACGAGCAGTACTTC	CASSIRAHYEQYF
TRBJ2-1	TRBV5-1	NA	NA	TGCGCCAGCAGGGTTAATAGCGAGGGGTCGGGTGACCAGTTCTTC	CASRVNSEGSGDQFF
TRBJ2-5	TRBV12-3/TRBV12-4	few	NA	TGTGCCAGCAGCCCAGTTTTCCCATCGCAGGGTTCTGAGTTCTTC	CASSPVFPSQGSEFF
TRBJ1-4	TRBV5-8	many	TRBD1	TGTGCCAGCAGCCAAAGACAGGGACATAAACCTGAAAAACTGTTTTTT	CASSQRQGHKPEKLFF
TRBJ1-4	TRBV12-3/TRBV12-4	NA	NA	TGTGCCAGCTCCCCTGCCATCCTTGCAACTAATGAAAAACTGTTTTTT	CASSPAILATNEKLFF
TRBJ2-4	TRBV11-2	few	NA	TGTGCCAGCAGTCGGACGGGACACGACGCCCAAAACATTCAGTACTTC	CASSRTGHDAQNIQYF
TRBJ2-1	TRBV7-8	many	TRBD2	TGTGCCAGCAGCCTAGGGACTAGCGGGAAGTTCTTC	CASSLGTSGKFF
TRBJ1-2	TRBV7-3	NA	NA	TGTGCCAGCAGCACCGACCCGGGAGACTATGGCTACGCCTTC	CASSTDPGDYGYAF
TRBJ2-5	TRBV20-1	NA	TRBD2	TGCAGTGCTAGTTACAGCGGGATCAAGATGGCGGAGACCCAGTACTTC	CSASYSGIKMAETQYF
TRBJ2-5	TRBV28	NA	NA	TGTGCCTGCACCTGGATAAGGTCAAAAGAGACCCAGTACTTC	CACTWIRSKETQYF
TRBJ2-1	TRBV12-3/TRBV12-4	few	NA	TGTGCCAGCAGTTTCGGGCAGGGGATCTACAATGAGCAGTTCTTC	CASSFGQGIYNEQFF
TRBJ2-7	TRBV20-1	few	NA	TGCAGTGCTCGACGCAGCAACTCCTACGAGCAGTACTTC	CSARRSNSYEQYF
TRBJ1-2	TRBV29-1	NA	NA	TGCAGCGTTGAAGCAGACAGGAGCTATGGCTACACCTTC	CSVEADRSYGYTF
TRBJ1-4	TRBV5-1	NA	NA	TGCGCCAGCAGCTCCTTAGGACGCGGCGAGGGAGAAAAACTGTTTTTT	CASSSLGRGEGEKLFF
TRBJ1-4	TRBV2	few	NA	TGTGCCAGCAGTGAAGGAAAATACAGCTATAATGAAAAACTGTTTTTT	CASSEGKYSYNEKLFF
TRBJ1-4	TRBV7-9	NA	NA	TGTGCCAGCAGCTCCACAATTAAGCCAACGCATGAAAAACTGTTTTTT	CASSSTIKPTHEKLFF